Listed here are 19 T cell receptor beta chains from one sample, sequenced in a study of cytomegalovirus exposure and HLA in healthy donors. The PCR contained 60 Vbeta and 13 Jbeta primers. Clones were read by immunoSEQ multiplex PCR, and TCRdb kept only the in-frame ones, dropping some. The profile shows approximately 75,000 clones, around 64% of them singletons. The sample taken for sequencing was PBMCs. Receptors were obtained from a man between 40 and 49 years old in good health and CMV-seropositive.

CDR3 bases: TGTGCCAGTAGGATCTTACTAAACACTGAAGCTTTCTTT. Encoded protein: CASRILLNTEAFF. V is TRBV2 and J is TRBJ1-1; the D is unclear. CDR1 is SNHLY, CDR2 FYNNEI, per germline. The V end was cut by 9 bases, the J end by 2 bases, with 13 bases between. The CDR3 totals 13 residues. The whole variable domain, filled in from reference TRBV2 and TRBJ1-1, reads EPEVTQTPSHQVTQMGQEVILRCVPISNHLYFYWYRQILGQKVEFLVSFYNNEISEKSEIFDDQFSVERPDGSNFTLKIRSTKLEDSAMYFCASRILLNTEAFFGQGTRLTVV.

This rearrangement joins TRBV19 to TRBJ1-6; 7 bases map to TRBD1. The V gene's germline CDR1 is LNHDA and CDR2 SQIVND (reference sequence). Germline trimming cut 5 bases from V and 9 bases from J; bases unmatched to any gene: 4. The CDR3 contains 13 residues. The CDR3 spells CASSDREASPLHF. The CDR3 region has the DNA TGTGCCAGTAGTGACAGGGAAGCTTCACCCCTCCACTTT.

The genes are TRBV6-5 and TRBJ2-7; D may be TRBD1 (6 bases). V lost 8 bases and J 3 bases, leaving 17 bases between the germline ends. CDR3 length: 14 amino acids. Germline loops: CDR1 MNHEY, CDR2 SVGAGI. In nucleotides, the CDR3 is TGTGCCAGCGGACACCGGGACATCGGCTACGAGCAGTACTTC. It encodes CASGHRDIGYEQYF.

The CDR3 loop is CASSHGQGGGNTIYF. DNA of the CDR3: TGTGCCAGTAGTCACGGACAGGGGGGAGGAAACACCATATATTTT. V and J are TRBV19 and TRBJ1-3; TRBD1 agrees at 10 bases. The CDR3 sequence is 15 residues long. Germline-derived CDR1 and CDR2 are LNHDA and SQIVND (reference sequence). J lost 4 bases, V lost 5 bases, and 5 bases had no gene match.

J is TRBJ2-2 and V is TRBV5-1; D remains ambiguous. The CDR3 loop spans 16 amino acids. Trimming took 2 bases from V and 4 from J, leaving 15 bases between them. CDR1 and CDR2 (germline): SGHRS, YFSETQ. The CDR3 DNA is TGCGCCAGCAGCTTAAAGACTCAATTCCCCACCGGGGAGCTGTTTTTT. Protein: CASSLKTQFPTGELFF.

The J gene is TRBJ1-1, the V gene TRBV15; tentative D call: TRBD1 (5 bases). V was pared by 1 base and J by 6 bases, with 18 bases between. The CDR3 loop spans 16 amino acids. Per germline, CDR1 LNHNV and CDR2 YYDKDF (reference sequence). The CDR3 coding sequence is TGTGCCACCAGCAGAGGGGATCAGGGTGTAAGGGCTGAAGCTTTCTTT. This sequence encodes CATSRGDQGVRAEAFF.

This rearrangement joins TRBV5-6 to TRBJ1-2, with TRBD1 as a possible D gene (5 bases). Trimming stripped 0 bases from V and 0 bases from J, with 15 bases between. CDR3 size: 17 residues. Germline V gene lookup returns CDR1 SGHDT and CDR2 YYEEEE. The CDR3 region is CASSLEGSPGTNYGYTF. CDR3 in DNA: TGTGCCAGCAGCTTGGAAGGGTCTCCAGGGACTAACTATGGCTACACCTTC.

The V call is TRBV4-2, the J call TRBJ2-3; 11 bases match TRBD1. CDR1 is LGHNA and CDR2 is YNFKEQ in the germline V gene. The CDR3 is 15 residues long. V gave up 5 bases and J gave up 6 bases; unmatched junction bases: 7. The CDR3 coding sequence is TGTGCCAGCAGCTACCCCGGGACAGGGGGGGATACGCAGTATTTT. Translation gives CASSYPGTGGDTQYF.

The V gene is TRBV7-2, the J gene TRBJ2-1; 9 bases align to TRBD2. The CDR3 contains 16 residues. The V gene end was trimmed by 6 bases and the J gene end by 4 bases; junction bases not matched to a gene: 10. The germline V gene has CDR1 SGHTA and CDR2 FQGNSA. DNA of the CDR3: TGTGCCAGCAGTGACCTCCCGGGACTAGCATACAATGAGCAGTTCTTC. It specifies CASSDLPGLAYNEQFF.

The chain employs TRBV7-8 and TRBJ1-3; 10 bases map to TRBD1. Germline lookup yields CDR1 SGHVS and CDR2 FQNEAQ. The J segment lost 4 bases and the V segment lost 3 bases, leaving 0 bases of the junction unmatched. CDR3 length: 14 residues. The CDR3: CASSLGQGGNTIYF. CDR3 DNA sequence: TGTGCCAGCAGCTTGGGACAGGGGGGAAACACCATATATTTT.

This clone was observed once. The genes are TRBV27 and TRBJ2-7, with a tentative D call TRBD1 (5 bases). V lost 3 bases and J lost 6, with 15 bases in between. This CDR3 contains 14 residues. Germline V gene sequence: CDR1 MNHEY, CDR2 SMNVEV (reference sequence). In nucleotides, the CDR3 is TGTGCCAGCAGTTTCGGACACAACCCGGGCGAGCAGTACTTC. Encoded protein: CASSFGHNPGEQYF.

This chain links TRBV7-6 with TRBJ2-2; D is possibly TRBD1 (6 bases). Germline V lookup: CDR1 SGHVS, CDR2 FNYEAQ. Trimming left V 4 bases short and J 7 bases short, with 10 bases between. This CDR3 spans 13 amino acids. CDR3 residues: CASSWTAGGELFF. CDR3 in DNA: TGTGCCAGCAGCTGGACAGCCGGCGGGGAGCTGTTTTTT.

V and J are TRBV7-2 and TRBJ2-2; possibly TRBD2 for D (7 bases). CDR3 length: 17 amino acids. The V and J ends lost 2 bases and 6 bases respectively, with 19 bases between them. Germline V gives CDR1 SGHTA, CDR2 FQGNSA. The chain's CDR3 is CASSLSGGRSDSGELFF. The CDR3 DNA sequence: TGTGCCAGCAGCTTATCCGGGGGGCGTTCAGATTCCGGGGAGCTGTTTTTT.

CDR3 sequence reads: CASNAGGNTGELFF. Here the CDR3 DNA reads TGTGCCAGCAATGCGGGGGGCAACACCGGGGAGCTGTTTTTT. The chain employs TRBV27 and TRBJ2-2; 8 bases are shared with TRBD2. The junction had 3 bases not matched to a gene; V was cut back by 7 bases and J by 2 bases. The germline CDR1 and CDR2 sequences are MNHEY and SMNVEV (reference sequence). This CDR3 is built from 14 residues.

In its sample, this clone was seen a few times. The J gene is TRBJ1-1, the V gene TRBV7-9, with a tentative D call TRBD1 (6 bases). The CDR3 totals 14 residues. V was clipped by 1 base and J by 1 base, with 7 bases between them. Germline CDR1 SEHNR, CDR2 FQNEAQ (reference sequence). The CDR3 sequence: CASSLGGRNTEAFF. The CDR3 nucleotides read TGTGCCAGCAGCTTAGGGGGGCGGAACACTGAAGCTTTCTTT. Supplemented by reference TRBV7-9 and TRBJ1-1, the full variable domain reads DTGVSQNPRHKITKRGQNVTFRCDPISEHNRLYWYRQTLGQGPEFLTYFQNEAQLEKSRLLSDRFSAERPKGSFSTLEIQRTEQGDSAMYLCASSLGGRNTEAFFGQGTRLTVV.

The chain carries TRBV5-4 and TRBJ2-7, with 8 bases fitting TRBD2. After removal of 7 bases from V and 2 bases from J, the junction contained 11 bases not matched to a gene. Germline V gives CDR1 SGHNT, CDR2 YYREEE (reference sequence). The length of the CDR3 is 15 residues. CDR3 DNA: TGTGCCAGCGGCTCCGGGGGGGATTATGCCTACGAGCAGTACTTC. Translation: CASGSGGDYAYEQYF.

This clone was observed a few times. J is TRBJ2-1 and V is TRBV29-1, with 8 nucleotides matching TRBD2. Losses at the gene ends were 4 bases for V and 0 bases for J; bases not matched to a gene: 2. The CDR3 consists of 14 residues. Germline CDR1 SQVTM, CDR2 ANQGSEA. CDR3 bases: TGCAGCGTTGTAGCGGGGTTCTCCTACAATGAGCAGTTCTTC. This encodes CSVVAGFSYNEQFF.

This clone was observed a few times. The chain couples TRBV6-5 to TRBJ1-3; 7 bases line up with TRBD1. CDR1 is MNHEY, CDR2 SVGAGI, per germline. The V and J ends lost 5 bases and 8 bases, in that order; junction bases with no gene match: 12. The CDR3 spans 15 residues. The CDR3 nucleotides read TGTGCCAGCAGTCTTACAGGGGCGACCGGAGACACCATATATTTT. It is translated as CASSLTGATGDTIYF.

This clone was seen a handful of times. This sequence joins TRBV2 and TRBJ2-6; D is possibly TRBD1 (6 bases). Trimming left V 7 bases short and J 5 bases short, with 15 bases between. In germline, CDR1 is SNHLY, CDR2 FYNNEI. The CDR3 spans 15 residues. The CDR3 region has the DNA TGTGCCAGCACCAGGGGCAGGGACCGGGCCAACGTCCTGACTTTC. As protein: CASTRGRDRANVLTF.